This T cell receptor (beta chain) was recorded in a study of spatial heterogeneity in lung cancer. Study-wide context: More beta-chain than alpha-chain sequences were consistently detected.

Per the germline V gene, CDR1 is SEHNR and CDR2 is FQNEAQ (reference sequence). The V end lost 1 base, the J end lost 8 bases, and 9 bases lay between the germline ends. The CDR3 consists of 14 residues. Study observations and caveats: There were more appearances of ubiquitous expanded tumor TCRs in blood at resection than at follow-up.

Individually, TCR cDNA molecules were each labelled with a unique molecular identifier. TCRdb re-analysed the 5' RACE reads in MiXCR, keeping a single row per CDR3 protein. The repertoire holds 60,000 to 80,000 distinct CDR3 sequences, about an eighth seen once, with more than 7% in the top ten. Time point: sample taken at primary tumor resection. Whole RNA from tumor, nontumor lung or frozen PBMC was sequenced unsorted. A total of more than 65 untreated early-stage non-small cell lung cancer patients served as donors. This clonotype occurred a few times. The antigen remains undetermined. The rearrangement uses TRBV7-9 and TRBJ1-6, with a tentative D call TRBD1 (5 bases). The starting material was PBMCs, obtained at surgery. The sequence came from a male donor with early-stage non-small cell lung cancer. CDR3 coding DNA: TGTGCCAGCAGCTTAGAGGGGTACGATTCACCCCTCCACTTT. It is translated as CASSLEGYDSPLHF.